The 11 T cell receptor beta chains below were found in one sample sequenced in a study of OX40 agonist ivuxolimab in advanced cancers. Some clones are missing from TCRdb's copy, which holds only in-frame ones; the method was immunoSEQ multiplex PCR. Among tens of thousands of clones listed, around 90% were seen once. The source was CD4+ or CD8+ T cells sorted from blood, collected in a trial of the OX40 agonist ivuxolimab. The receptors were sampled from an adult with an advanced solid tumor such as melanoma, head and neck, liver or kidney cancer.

The DNA for the CDR3 is TGTGCCAGTACCCCCGGGGCATCGGGTCGTCGGGGCTACAATGAGCAGTTCTTC. This gives the protein CASTPGASGRRGYNEQFF. V is TRBV19 and J is TRBJ2-1; D assignment may be TRBD1 or TRBD2 (5 bases each). Germline lookup yields CDR1 LNHDA and CDR2 SQIVND (reference sequence). V lost 7 bases to trimming and J lost 3 bases, with 25 bases between them. This CDR3 is built from 18 residues.

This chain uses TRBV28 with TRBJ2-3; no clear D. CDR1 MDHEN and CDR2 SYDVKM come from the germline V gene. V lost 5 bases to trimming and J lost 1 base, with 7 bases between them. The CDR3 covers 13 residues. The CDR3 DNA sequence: TGTGCCAGCAGTCTTAGGGGCACAGATACGCAGTATTTT. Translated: CASSLRGTDTQYF.

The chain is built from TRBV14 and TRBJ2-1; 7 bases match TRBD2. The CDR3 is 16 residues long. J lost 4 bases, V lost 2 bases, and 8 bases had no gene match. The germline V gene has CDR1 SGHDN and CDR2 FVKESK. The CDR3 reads CASSQRSGGGYNEQFF. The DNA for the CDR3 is TGTGCCAGCAGCCAACGCTCCGGGGGAGGGTACAATGAGCAGTTCTTC.

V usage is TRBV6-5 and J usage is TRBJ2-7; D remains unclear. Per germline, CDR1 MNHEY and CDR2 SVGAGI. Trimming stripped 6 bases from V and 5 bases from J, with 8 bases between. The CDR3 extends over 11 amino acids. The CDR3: CASSQLHEQYF. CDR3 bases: TGTGCCAGCAGCCAATTACACGAGCAGTACTTC.

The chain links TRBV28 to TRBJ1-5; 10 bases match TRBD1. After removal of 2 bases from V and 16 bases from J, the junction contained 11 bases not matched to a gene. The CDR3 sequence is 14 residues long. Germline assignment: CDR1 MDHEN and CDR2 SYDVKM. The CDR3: CASSLGTGAGLPHF. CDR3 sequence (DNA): TGTGCCAGCAGTTTAGGGACAGGGGCCGGCCTCCCCCATTTT.

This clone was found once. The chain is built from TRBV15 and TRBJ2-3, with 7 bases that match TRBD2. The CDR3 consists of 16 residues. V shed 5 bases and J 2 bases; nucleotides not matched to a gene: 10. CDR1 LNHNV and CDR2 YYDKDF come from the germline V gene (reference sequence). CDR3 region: CATSPRREGYTDTQYF. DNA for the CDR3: TGTGCCACCAGCCCAAGAAGGGAGGGGTACACAGATACGCAGTATTTT.

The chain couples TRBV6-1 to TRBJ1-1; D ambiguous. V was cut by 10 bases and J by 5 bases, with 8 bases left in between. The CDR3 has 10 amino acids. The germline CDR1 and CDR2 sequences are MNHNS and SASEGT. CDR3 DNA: TGTGCCACCGCCTGGACTGAAGCTTTCTTT. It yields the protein CATAWTEAFF.

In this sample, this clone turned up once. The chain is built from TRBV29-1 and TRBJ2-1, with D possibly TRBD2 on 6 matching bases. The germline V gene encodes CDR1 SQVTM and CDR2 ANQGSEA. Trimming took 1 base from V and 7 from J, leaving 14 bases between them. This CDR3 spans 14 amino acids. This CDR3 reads CSVEVVGAGNEQFF. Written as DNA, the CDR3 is TGCAGCGTTGAAGTTGTGGGCGCGGGGAATGAGCAGTTCTTC.

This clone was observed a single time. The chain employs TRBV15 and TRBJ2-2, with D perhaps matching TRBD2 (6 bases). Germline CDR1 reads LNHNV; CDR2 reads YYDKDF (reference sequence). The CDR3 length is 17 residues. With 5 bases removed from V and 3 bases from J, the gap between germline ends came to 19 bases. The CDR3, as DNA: TGTGCCACCAGCTCCAAATCGGTGGGAGGATACACCGGGGAGCTGTTTTTT. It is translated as CATSSKSVGGYTGELFF.

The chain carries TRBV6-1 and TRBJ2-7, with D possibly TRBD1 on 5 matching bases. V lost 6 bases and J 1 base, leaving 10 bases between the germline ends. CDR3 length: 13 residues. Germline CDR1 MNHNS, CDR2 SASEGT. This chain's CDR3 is CASRVTDSYEQYF. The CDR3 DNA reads TGTGCCAGCAGGGTGACAGATTCCTACGAGCAGTACTTC.

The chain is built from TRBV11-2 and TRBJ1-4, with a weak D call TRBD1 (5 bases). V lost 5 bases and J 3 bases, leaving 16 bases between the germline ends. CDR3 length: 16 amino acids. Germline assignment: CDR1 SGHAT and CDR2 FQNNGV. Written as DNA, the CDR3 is TGTGCCAGCAGCCCCTCCCAGGGTAGGGCTAATGAAAAACTGTTTTTT. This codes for CASSPSQGRANEKLFF.